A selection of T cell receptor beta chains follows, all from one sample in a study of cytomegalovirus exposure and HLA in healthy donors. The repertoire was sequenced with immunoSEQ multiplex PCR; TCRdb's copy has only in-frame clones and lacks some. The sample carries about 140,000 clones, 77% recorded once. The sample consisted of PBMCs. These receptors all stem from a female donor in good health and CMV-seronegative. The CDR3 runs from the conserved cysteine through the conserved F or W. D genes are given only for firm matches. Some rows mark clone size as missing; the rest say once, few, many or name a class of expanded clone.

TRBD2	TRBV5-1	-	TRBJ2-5	CASSFSGGAGETQYF	TGCGCCAGCAGCTTCAGCGGGGGGGCCGGAGAGACCCAGTACTTC
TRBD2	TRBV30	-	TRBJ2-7	CAWSVASGRPHEQYF	TGTGCCTGGAGTGTAGCTAGCGGGAGACCCCACGAGCAGTACTTC
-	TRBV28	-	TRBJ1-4	CASSLEGATNEKLFF	TGTGCCAGCAGCCTTGAGGGAGCAACTAATGAAAAACTGTTTTTT
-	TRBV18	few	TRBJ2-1	CASSPISSYNEQFF	TGTGCCAGCTCACCAATTAGCTCCTACAATGAGCAGTTCTTC
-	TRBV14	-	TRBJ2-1	CASSQLSNEQFF	TGTGCCAGCAGCCAACTTAGTAATGAGCAGTTCTTC
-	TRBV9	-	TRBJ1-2	CASSASSTGETVVGRRLYGYTF	TGTGCCAGCAGCGCTAGTAGTACGGGGGAAACGGTCGTCGGCAGGCGCCTCTATGGCTACACCTTC
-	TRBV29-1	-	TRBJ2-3	CSVSRELSTDTQYF	TGCAGCGTATCCAGGGAACTAAGCACAGATACGCAGTATTTT
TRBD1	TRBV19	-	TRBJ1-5	CAIWTGQLNQPQHF	TGTGCCATATGGACAGGACAGCTCAATCAGCCCCAGCATTTT
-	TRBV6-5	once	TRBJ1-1	CASRSEGAVDTEAFF	TGTGCCAGCAGGAGCGAAGGGGCGGTGGACACTGAAGCTTTCTTT
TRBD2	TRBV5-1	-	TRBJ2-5	CASSLGGSEETQYF	TGCGCCAGCAGCTTGGGCGGGAGTGAAGAGACCCAGTACTTC
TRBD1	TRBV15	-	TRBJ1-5	CATSREQGGGNQPQHF	TGTGCCACCAGCAGGGAACAGGGGGGAGGCAATCAGCCCCAGCATTTT
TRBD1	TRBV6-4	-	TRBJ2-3	CASSEQGGDTQYF	TGTGCCAGCAGTGAACAGGGGGGCGATACGCAGTATTTT
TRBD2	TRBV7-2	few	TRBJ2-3	CASSFSGGRTDTQYF	TGTGCCAGCAGCTTTAGCGGGGGCCGCACAGATACGCAGTATTTT
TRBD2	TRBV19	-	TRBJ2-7	CASSSLADTYEQYF	TGTGCCAGTAGTAGTCTAGCGGATACCTACGAGCAGTACTTC
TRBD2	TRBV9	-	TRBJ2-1	CAHRALAGGPNEQFF	TGTGCCCACCGGGCACTAGCGGGAGGACCTAATGAGCAGTTCTTC
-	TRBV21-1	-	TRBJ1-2	CASSSLVVEYGLDGYTF	TGTGCCAGCAGCTCCCTCGTAGTTGAATACGGACTGGATGGCTACACCTTC
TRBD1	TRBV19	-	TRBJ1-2	CASSTGQGVIRYTF	TGTGCCAGTAGCACGGGACAGGGTGTCATTAGGTACACCTTC
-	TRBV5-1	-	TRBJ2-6	CASSLLRVAGANVLTF	TGCGCCAGCAGCCTACTGAGGGTCGCTGGGGCCAACGTCCTGACTTTC
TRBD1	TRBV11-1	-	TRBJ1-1	CASSNHRGLAEAFF	TGTGCCAGCAGCAACCACAGGGGGCTGGCTGAAGCTTTCTTT
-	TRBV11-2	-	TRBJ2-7	CASSFGSLEQYF	TGTGCCAGCAGCTTCGGGAGTCTCGAGCAGTACTTC
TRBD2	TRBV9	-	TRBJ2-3	CASSPLGGVTDTQYF	TGTGCCAGCAGCCCTCTGGGGGGGGTGACAGATACGCAGTATTTT
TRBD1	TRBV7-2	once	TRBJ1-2	CASSSGQGGRGYTF	TGTGCCAGCAGCTCCGGACAGGGAGGGCGTGGCTACACCTTC
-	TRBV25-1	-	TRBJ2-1	CASSESPGVYNEQFF	TGTGCCAGCAGTGAATCCCCAGGGGTTTACAATGAGCAGTTCTTC
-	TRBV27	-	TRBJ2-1	CASSFASESYNEQFF	TGTGCCAGCAGTTTTGCTAGCGAATCCTACAATGAGCAGTTCTTC
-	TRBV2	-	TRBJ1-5	CASSQHVDQPQHF	TGTGCCAGCAGTCAACATGTGGATCAGCCCCAGCATTTT
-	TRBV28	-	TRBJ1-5	CASSFDRYNQPQHF	TGTGCCAGCAGTTTCGACAGATACAATCAGCCCCAGCATTTT
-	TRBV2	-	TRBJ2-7	CASSDAATLEQYF	TGTGCCAGCAGTGATGCGGCCACCCTCGAGCAGTACTTC
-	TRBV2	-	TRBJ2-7	CASSKAAEICEQYF	TGTGCCAGCAGCAAGGCGGCAGAGATCTGCGAGCAGTACTTC
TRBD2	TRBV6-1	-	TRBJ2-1	CASTTGAGGHYEQFF	TGTGCCAGCACGACCGGAGCGGGAGGGCACTATGAGCAGTTCTTC
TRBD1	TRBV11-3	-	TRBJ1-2	CASSYGTGLLF	TGTGCCAGCAGCTACGGGACAGGGCTTCTCTTC
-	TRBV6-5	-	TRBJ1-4	CASRATVLNEKLFF	TGTGCCAGCAGGGCGACAGTGCTTAATGAAAAACTGTTTTTT
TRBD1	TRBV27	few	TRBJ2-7	CASSLGRDRVVYEQYF	TGTGCCAGCAGTTTAGGACGGGACAGGGTGGTCTACGAGCAGTACTTC
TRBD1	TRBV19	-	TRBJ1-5	CASSPHGQGVPSNQPQHF	TGTGCCAGTAGTCCCCATGGACAGGGCGTTCCGAGCAATCAGCCCCAGCATTTT
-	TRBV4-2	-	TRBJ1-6	CASSQENSYNSPLHF	TGTGCCAGCAGCCAAGAGAACAGCTATAATTCACCCCTCCACTTT
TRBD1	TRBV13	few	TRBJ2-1	CASSFQGAHEQFF	TGTGCCAGCAGCTTTCAGGGGGCACATGAGCAGTTCTTC
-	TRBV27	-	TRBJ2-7	CASGKTYEQYF	TGTGCCTCAGGAAAGACCTACGAGCAGTACTTC
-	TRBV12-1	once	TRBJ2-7	CASSREGSVEQYF	TGTGCCAGCAGCCGAGAAGGGAGCGTTGAGCAGTACTTC
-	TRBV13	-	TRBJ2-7	CASSFLQGHEQYF	TGTGCCAGCAGCTTTTTACAGGGCCACGAGCAGTACTTC
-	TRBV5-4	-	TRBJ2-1	CASSFSSRANSYNEQFF	TGTGCCAGCAGCTTCTCTTCGCGGGCTAACTCCTACAATGAGCAGTTCTTC
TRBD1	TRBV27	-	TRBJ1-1	CASSLGTGFEAFF	TGTGCCAGCAGTTTAGGGACAGGCTTTGAAGCTTTCTTT
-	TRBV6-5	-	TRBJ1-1	CASRTGGNTEAFF	TGTGCCAGTCGAACGGGGGGGAACACTGAAGCTTTCTTT
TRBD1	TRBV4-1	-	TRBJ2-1	CASSRTGSYNEQFF	TGCGCCAGCAGCAGGACAGGGTCTTACAATGAGCAGTTCTTC
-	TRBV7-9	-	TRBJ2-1	CASSSERWNEQFF	TGTGCCAGCAGCTCGGAGCGCTGGAATGAGCAGTTCTTC
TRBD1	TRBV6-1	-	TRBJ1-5	CASSGQGVLNQPQHF	TGTGCCAGCAGTGGCCAGGGGGTCCTCAATCAGCCCCAGCATTTT
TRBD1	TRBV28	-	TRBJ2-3	CASSLRGQGGPDTQYF	TGTGCCAGCAGTCTGCGAGGACAGGGAGGACCAGATACGCAGTATTTT
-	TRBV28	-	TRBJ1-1	CASSPNRNTEAFF	TGTGCCAGCAGTCCGAACAGGAACACTGAAGCTTTCTTT
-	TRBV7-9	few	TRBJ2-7	CASGPNPYEQYF	TGTGCCAGTGGCCCAAACCCATACGAGCAGTACTTC